This T cell receptor beta chain appears in the sequencing data of a study of siplizumab effects on memory and regulatory T cells. Trimming pared 5 bases from V and 12 bases from J, leaving 13 bases between. CDR3 size: 12 residues. Per germline, CDR1 SGHTA and CDR2 FQGNSA. The data were produced by immunoSEQ multiplex PCR, yet TCRdb's version contains in-frame clones alone and is incomplete. This table has tens of thousands of clones, around 97% appearing once. J is TRBJ1-4 and V is TRBV7-2, with a weak D call TRBD1 (5 bases). Sequenced: naive CD8+ T cells sorted from blood. The receptor was isolated from a human donor in good health. The CDR3 bases are TGTGCCAGCAGCACCATCCTGGGGGAACTGTTTTTT. Translated: CASSTILGELFF.